A selection of T cell receptor beta chains follows, all from one sample in a study of beta chain features in type 1 diabetes. The table came from immunoSEQ multiplex PCR; TCRdb's copy has only in-frame clones and leaves some out. This sample has some 100,000 clones, with about two fifths found just once. Sequencing used stem cell memory CD4+ T cells from blood. These receptor sequences come from a woman aged 18-29 years in good health. Both conserved end residues are part of each CDR3. A D gene is named only where the DNA matches it firmly. Size is stated for part of the rows, as once, few or many counts, or as a class when the clone is expanded.

clone_size	d_call	v_call	j_call	cdr3_nt	cdr3_aa
few	.	TRBV5-1	TRBJ1-3	TGCGCCAGCAGCCAACAGGGCTCTGGAAACACCATATATTTT	CASSQQGSGNTIYF
few	TRBD2	TRBV5-4	TRBJ2-7	TGTGCCAGCAGCTTGCCTAGCGGCTACGAGCAGTACTTC	CASSLPSGYEQYF
.	TRBD1	TRBV11-3	TRBJ2-7	TGTGCCAGCAGCCCCCGACAGGGTACGTTTGAGCAGTACTTC	CASSPRQGTFEQYF
few	TRBD1	TRBV18	TRBJ1-5	TGTGCCAGCTCACCAACGGGACAGCTCTATAGCAATCAGCCCCAGCATTTT	CASSPTGQLYSNQPQHF
few	.	TRBV7-9	TRBJ1-4	TGTGCCAGCAGCTTAGACCTCGGTGAAAAACTGTTTTTT	CASSLDLGEKLFF
.	.	TRBV4-1	TRBJ1-1	TGCGCCAGCAGCCAAGGGGGCCCGATTGAAGCTTTCTTT	CASSQGGPIEAFF
.	.	TRBV14	TRBJ1-4	TGTGCCAGCAGCCCTCGGGTGGCAACTAATGAAAAACTGTTTTTT	CASSPRVATNEKLFF
few	.	TRBV27	TRBJ2-1	TGTGCCAGCCCCCGGGCCCCGCGGGCCAATGAGCAGTTCTTC	CASPRAPRANEQFF
few	.	TRBV5-1	TRBJ2-7	TGCGCCAGCAGCTTGGGTGGCCTCTACGAGCAGTACTTC	CASSLGGLYEQYF
.	TRBD1	TRBV4-1	TRBJ1-5	TGCGCCAGCAGCCGGGACAGGGAAGGAGGCAATCAGCCCCAGCATTTT	CASSRDREGGNQPQHF
.	.	TRBV19	TRBJ1-1	TGTGCCAGCAGGGCGAACACTGAAGCTTTCTTT	CASRANTEAFF
.	.	TRBV29-1	TRBJ2-7	TGCAGCGTAGGGGACACCACCTACGAGCAGTACTTC	CSVGDTTYEQYF
.	.	TRBV21-1	TRBJ1-1	TGTGCCAGCAGGGGACAGATGAACACTGAAGCTTTCTTT	CASRGQMNTEAFF
.	.	TRBV19	TRBJ2-3	TGTGCCAGCTCCTATCCACAGGGTCTTTTCACAGATACGCAGTATTTT	CASSYPQGLFTDTQYF
.	TRBD1	TRBV9	TRBJ1-2	TGTGCCAGCAGCTTAGGGACAGGGCTAGCCTATGGCTACACCTTC	CASSLGTGLAYGYTF
.	.	TRBV6-5	TRBJ2-1	TGTGCCAGCAGGCGGTCCTACAATGAGCAGTTCTTC	CASRRSYNEQFF
few	.	TRBV7-3	TRBJ2-1	TGTGCCAGCAGCTCAAATCTAGCGAGAGACTCCAATGAGCAGTTCTTC	CASSSNLARDSNEQFF
.	TRBD1	TRBV28	TRBJ2-1	TGTGCCAGCAGTCAACCGGGACAGGCTGCGTTCTTC	CASSQPGQAAFF
few	TRBD2	TRBV11-2	TRBJ2-5	TGTGCCAGCAGCTCACTAGCGGGAAAAGAGACCCAGTACTTC	CASSSLAGKETQYF
few	TRBD1	TRBV4-1	TRBJ1-2	TGCGCCAGCAGCCAACCACGACAGGGGAGGAACTATGGCTACACCTTC	CASSQPRQGRNYGYTF
few	.	TRBV2	TRBJ1-2	TGTGCCAGCAGCCGGGGTTTAGGTGGCTACACCTTC	CASSRGLGGYTF
.	TRBD1	TRBV28	TRBJ1-1	TGTGCCACGTTACTTCAGGGGGCGCGTGTCACTGAAGCTTTCTTT	CATLLQGARVTEAFF
few	.	TRBV29-1	TRBJ1-1	TGCAGCCCGGGGGGAGGGGGCACTGAAGCTTTCTTT	CSPGGGGTEAFF
.	TRBD1	TRBV14	TRBJ2-3	TGTGCCAGCAGCCAAGATTACAGGGGGCCAATTTCAGATACGCAGTATTTT	CASSQDYRGPISDTQYF
.	.	TRBV9	TRBJ2-7	TGTGCCAGCAGCCCCGATGTCGGGGGATTAACCTACGAGCAGTACTTC	CASSPDVGGLTYEQYF
few	.	TRBV7-9	TRBJ2-1	TGTGCCAGCAGCTTAACAGGGAATGAGCAGTTCTTC	CASSLTGNEQFF
few	.	TRBV2	TRBJ1-5	TGTGCCAGCAGTGAGGATCTACCAGGGCCACGAGGTCAGCCCCAGCATTTT	CASSEDLPGPRGQPQHF
.	.	TRBV27	TRBJ2-3	TGTGCCAGCACCCCCAGGGGAGTGATCAAAGATACGCAGTATTTT	CASTPRGVIKDTQYF
.	.	TRBV12-5	TRBJ2-1	TGTGCTAGTGGTTTGGTACTTAGAGGCTCCTACAATGAGCAGTTCTTC	CASGLVLRGSYNEQFF
once	TRBD2	TRBV18	TRBJ2-1	TGTGCCAGCTCACCACGTACTAGCGGGAGGAACTACAATGAGCAGTTCTTC	CASSPRTSGRNYNEQFF
few	TRBD1	TRBV19	TRBJ2-1	TGTGCCAGTAGCACAGGGGGTTCCTACAATGAGCAGTTCTTC	CASSTGGSYNEQFF
.	TRBD2	TRBV7-3	TRBJ2-7	TGTGCCAGCAGCTACGGACTAGCGGCGTCCTACGAGCAGTACTTC	CASSYGLAASYEQYF
.	.	TRBV5-4	TRBJ2-3	TGTGCCAGCAGCCTGGGGAAGCGGGCATCCACAGATACGCAGTATTTT	CASSLGKRASTDTQYF
few	TRBD1	TRBV19	TRBJ2-1	TGTGCCAGTAGGGCCCGGGACAGACCCTACAATGAGCAGTTCTTC	CASRARDRPYNEQFF
.	TRBD2	TRBV9	TRBJ2-1	TGTGCCAGCAGCGTAGCCCGACTAGCGGGACTCTCCTACAATGAGCAGTTCTTC	CASSVARLAGLSYNEQFF
.	.	TRBV5-1	TRBJ1-2	TGCGCCAGCAGCTTTTCCGGACTCTTTAACTATGGCTACACCTTC	CASSFSGLFNYGYTF